The 20 T cell receptor beta chains reported below all come from one sample, sequenced in a study of early T cells in non-severe SARS-CoV-2 infection (dated by TCRdb to the early 2020s). Libraries were built with 5' RACE. Sequencing was performed on a NextSeq 500. TCRdb took the public reads, trimmed them with fastp at Q25, ran MiXCR for clone calling and kept in-frame beta chains. CDR3 protein sequences are deduplicated, and each keeps its most common genes and DNA. This sample gives 65,000 to 70,000 distinct CDR3 sequences in total; under 13% of them show up just once. The ten largest clones capture 6.4% of the sample. Sequencing was done on a sample of whole blood. The receptors stem from an adult who was a healthcare worker with PCR-confirmed SARS-CoV-2 infection or an uninfected control (not recorded which).

This clonotype was seen ten or more times. V usage is TRBV6-2 or TRBV6-3 and J usage is TRBJ2-5; 9 bases map to TRBD1. This CDR3 is 15 amino acids long. Losses at the gene ends were 3 bases for V and 4 bases for J; bases not matched to a gene: 6. Germline CDR1 reads MNHEY; CDR2 reads SVGEGT. The CDR3 region is CASSYHPDRGETQYF. In DNA, the CDR3 is TGTGCCAGCAGTTATCATCCGGACAGGGGAGAGACCCAGTACTTC.

The chain is built from TRBV12-3 or TRBV12-4 and TRBJ2-7; 10 bases fit TRBD1. The junction had 6 bases not matched to a gene; V was cut back by 8 bases and J by 2 bases. The CDR3 runs 14 residues. CDR3 nucleotides: TGTGCCAGCGGCCGGGACAGGGGCACCTACGAGCAGTACTTC. Its translation is CASGRDRGTYEQYF.

In the case of this clonotype: One end of the junction fails to match germline, which may point to a read error. V gene TRBV6-1 combines with J gene TRBJ1-1; TRBD1 is a possible D gene (5 bases). In germline, CDR1 is MNHNS, CDR2 SASEGT. CDR3 length: 13 residues. CDR3: CASPSDNLNEVFF. For the CDR3, the DNA is TGTGCCAGCCCCTCGGACAACTTGAATGAAGTTTTCTTT.

The chain combines TRBV20-1 with TRBJ1-1; perhaps TRBD1 as D (5 bases). This CDR3 has 11 amino acids. The germline gives CDR1 DFQATT, CDR2 SNEGSKA (reference sequence). Trimming stripped 3 bases from V and 5 bases from J, with 7 bases between. CDR3 residues: CSARGLTEAFF. Written as DNA, the CDR3 is TGCAGTGCTAGGGGGCTAACTGAAGCTTTCTTT.

This clonotype appeared many times. The V gene is TRBV7-3, the J gene TRBJ2-3, with 7 bases aligning to TRBD1. J was trimmed by 6 bases and V by 3 bases; bases with no gene match: 3. CDR1 SGHTA and CDR2 FQGTGA come from the germline V gene. This CDR3 comprises 13 residues. CDR3 region: CASSLGRGDTQYF. The CDR3 coding sequence is TGTGCCAGCAGCTTGGGCAGGGGGGATACGCAGTATTTT.

The J gene is TRBJ2-1, the V gene TRBV5-4; 10 nucleotides align to TRBD2. The germline gives CDR1 SGHNT, CDR2 YYREEE (reference sequence). The CDR3 loop spans 15 amino acids. Trimming cost V 4 bases and J 6 bases; bases outside gene matches: 7. CDR3 DNA sequence: TGTGCCAGCAGCCCTAGCGGGAGTCTCAGCAATGAGCAGTTCTTC. Translating it yields CASSPSGSLSNEQFF.

This clonotype was picked up a small number of times. The chain combines TRBV9 with TRBJ2-3; D might be TRBD2 (6 bases). This CDR3 comprises 15 residues. The V and J ends lost 0 bases and 7 bases respectively, with 15 bases between them. Germline-derived CDR1 and CDR2 are SGDLS and YYNGEE. This chain's CDR3 is CASSVALRDSNTQYF. The CDR3 region has the DNA TGTGCCAGCAGCGTAGCTTTGCGGGACTCAAATACGCAGTATTTT.

The chain links TRBV20-1 to TRBJ2-1; D is possibly TRBD2 (6 bases). The V gene lost 4 bases and the J gene lost 8 bases, with 27 bases spanning the gap. The germline CDR1 and CDR2 sequences are DFQATT and SNEGSKA (reference sequence). The length of the CDR3 is 17 residues. CDR3 nucleotide sequence: TGCAGTGCTACCAGGACCGGTGCGGGATATAAGGAGGATGAGCAGTTCTTC. This encodes CSATRTGAGYKEDEQFF.

This clonotype was seen ten or more times. The V and J genes are TRBV7-6 and TRBJ2-7; tentative D call: TRBD2 (5 bases). V was trimmed by 1 base and J by 3 bases, leaving 13 bases between them. The CDR3 extends over 15 amino acids. In germline, CDR1 is SGHVS, CDR2 FNYEAQ. The CDR3 DNA follows: TGTGCCAGCAGCTTAGAGTTCGCGGGCCTCTACGAGCAGTACTTC. Protein: CASSLEFAGLYEQYF.

The chain links TRBV6-1 to TRBJ2-7, with 10 bases that match TRBD2. The CDR3 is made up of 14 amino acids. V dropped 10 bases and J dropped 1; count of bases not matched to a gene: 7. CDR1 and CDR2 (germline): MNHNS, SASEGT. The CDR3 DNA sequence: TGTGCCACCACCCTAGCGGGAGCTTCCTACGAGCAGTACTTC. Translated: CATTLAGASYEQYF.

The chain employs TRBV11-2 and TRBJ2-7; tentative D call: TRBD2 (6 bases). Looked up from germline, CDR1 is SGHAT and CDR2 is FQNNGV. The ends were cut back, 4 bases at V and 2 bases at J, with 12 bases in the middle. The CDR3 runs to 14 residues. The CDR3 region has the DNA TGTGCCAGCAGCTGGGACTTTGGGCCCTACGAGCAGTACTTC. It codes for CASSWDFGPYEQYF.

Ten or more counts support this clonotype. V and J are TRBV23-1 and TRBJ2-7; D not resolved. TRBV23-1 counts as an open reading frame of uncertain function. Trimming stripped 2 bases from V and 10 bases from J, with 12 bases between. CDR3 length: 12 residues. This CDR3 reads CASSQGDGFQYF. The CDR3 DNA is TGCGCCAGCAGTCAAGGAGACGGGTTTCAGTACTTC.

The chain carries TRBV4-1 and TRBJ2-5; 9 nucleotides match TRBD2. V gave up 2 bases and J gave up 2 bases; unmatched junction bases: 6. The CDR3 contains 16 residues. Germline CDR1 reads MGHRA; CDR2 reads YSYEKL. CDR3 amino acids: CASSQSLAGRQETQYF. For the CDR3, the DNA is TGCGCCAGCAGCCAATCTCTAGCGGGACGACAAGAGACCCAGTACTTC.

This clonotype has only a few counts. V is TRBV12-3 or TRBV12-4 and J is TRBJ2-7; D possibly uses TRBD1 or TRBD2 (5 bases each). V lost 6 bases and J lost 4, with 13 bases in between. The CDR3 has 13 amino acids. The chain's CDR3 is CASRSRDGYEQYF. The CDR3, as DNA: TGTGCCAGCAGATCCCGGGACGGGTACGAGCAGTACTTC.

The V and J genes are TRBV2 and TRBJ2-5; the D is unclear. This CDR3 has 11 residues. Germline V CDR1 and CDR2: SNHLY, FYNNEI. V was trimmed by 5 bases and J by 3 bases, leaving 4 bases between them. The CDR3 nucleotides are TGTGCCAGCAGTACTAAAGAGACCCAGTACTTC. Its translation is CASSTKETQYF.

In this sample, this clonotype turned up many times. The rearrangement uses TRBV27 and TRBJ1-5; D unresolved. Trimming pared 6 bases from V and 1 base from J, leaving 7 bases between. Germline V CDR1 and CDR2: MNHEY, SMNVEV (reference sequence). This CDR3 has 13 amino acids. The CDR3 here is CASSQDSNQPQHF. In DNA, the CDR3 is TGTGCCAGCAGCCAGGACAGCAATCAGCCCCAGCATTTT.

This clonotype appeared many times. The J gene is TRBJ2-1, the V gene TRBV3-1; 7 bases map to TRBD2. V lost 1 base, J lost 1 base, and 7 bases stayed unmatched. The CDR3 covers 17 residues. Germline V gene lookup returns CDR1 LGHDT and CDR2 YNNKEL (reference sequence). CDR3 in amino acids: CASSQAGLADSYNEQFF. CDR3 nucleotides: TGTGCCAGCAGCCAAGCCGGTCTAGCGGATTCCTACAATGAGCAGTTCTTC.

V and J are TRBV20-1 and TRBJ2-1; 7 positions match TRBD2. Germline V gene sequence: CDR1 DFQATT, CDR2 SNEGSKA (reference sequence). V lost 6 bases and J lost 10; bases outside the gene matches: 30. The CDR3 is 19 amino acids. The CDR3 DNA follows: TGCAGTGCCACGACTGATGCGGGAGTGGGTGGTGTATCGCTTTGGGAGCAGTTCTTC. Protein: CSATTDAGVGGVSLWEQFF.

The chain employs TRBV7-9 and TRBJ2-1, with D hard to call. V lost 3 bases to trimming and J lost 0 bases, with 12 bases between them. Per germline, CDR1 SEHNR and CDR2 FQNEAQ (reference sequence). The CDR3 contains 16 residues. CDR3 coding DNA: TGTGCCAGCAGCTTCTCTACCTTGAGCTCCTACAATGAGCAGTTCTTC. It is translated as CASSFSTLSSYNEQFF.

This clonotype has a handful of counts. This chain uses TRBV2 with TRBJ1-2; no reliable D call. V dropped 0 bases and J dropped 4 bases, with 12 bases sitting between them. The CDR3 has 15 residues. CDR1 and CDR2 from the germline V gene are SNHLY and FYNNEI. The CDR3 DNA follows: TGTGCCAGCAGTGAAGCCCAGGCCGGCCTCTATGGCTACACCTTC. It yields the protein CASSEAQAGLYGYTF.